This TCR beta chain derives from a study of T cell responses to AZD1222 COVID-19 vaccine. Whole-study results and caveats: Donors were largely white British and mainly female; clonal diversity was possibly underestimated. In all cases, repertoires were sampled only after the peak T cell response. Following two doses of AZD1222, Spike-specific TCR breadth and depth rose.

The method was immunoSEQ multiplex PCR; TCRdb's version includes in-frame clones alone and lacks a portion of them. This repertoire shows about 76,000 clones, over 60% found once; its top ten account for roughly 28%. A remark on this clone: Its specificity is not known.

The CDR3 is 11 amino acids. Looked up from germline, CDR1 is SGHTA and CDR2 is FQGNSA. The V end lost 6 bases, the J end lost 6 bases, and 7 bases lay between the germline ends. The clonotype originates from an adult who received the MenACWY meningococcal vaccine as a control. The sequences come from peripheral blood, collected 28 days after the second dose of the MenACWY control vaccine. The V gene is TRBV7-2, the J gene TRBJ2-3; D uncertain. CDR3 sequence reads: CASSQTDTQYF. CDR3 sequence (DNA): TGTGCCAGCAGTCAAACGGATACGCAGTATTTT.